The T cell receptor (beta chain) described here comes from a study of vaccination and CD4 T cells after COVID-19. Whole-study context: Median time from second vaccine dose to sampling was about 70 days (14 to 241).

Indicated treatment: approximately nine-day PBMC culture with coronavirus spike peptide pools or control peptides (ViraFEST assay). The ViraFEST method relied on peptide pools to expand antigen-specific T cells, followed by TCR sequencing. CDR3 length: 12 residues. Per the germline V gene, CDR1 is SNHLY and CDR2 is FYNNEI. The V gene lost 3 bases and the J gene lost 4 bases, with 6 bases spanning the gap. Cultured CD4+ T cell DNA underwent sequencing with the Oncomine TCR Beta short-read assay. The authors extracted genomic DNA from cultured CD4+ T cells. TCRdb re-analysed the PCR reads in MiXCR, keeping a single row per CDR3 protein. Seen here are 12,000 to 15,000 distinct CDR3 sequences, around 56% observed once, and the top ten hold about 12%. By share of the sample, this clonotype is large. The target antigen is unknown.

The TCR comes from a human donor who had recovered from COVID-19. The chain links TRBV2 to TRBJ2-5; D is possibly TRBD2 (5 bases). Sequencing was performed on CD4+ T cells from blood, cultured in vitro. The CDR3 region is CASSDGVETQYF. The CDR3, as DNA: TGTGCCAGCAGTGACGGGGTAGAGACCCAGTACTTC.